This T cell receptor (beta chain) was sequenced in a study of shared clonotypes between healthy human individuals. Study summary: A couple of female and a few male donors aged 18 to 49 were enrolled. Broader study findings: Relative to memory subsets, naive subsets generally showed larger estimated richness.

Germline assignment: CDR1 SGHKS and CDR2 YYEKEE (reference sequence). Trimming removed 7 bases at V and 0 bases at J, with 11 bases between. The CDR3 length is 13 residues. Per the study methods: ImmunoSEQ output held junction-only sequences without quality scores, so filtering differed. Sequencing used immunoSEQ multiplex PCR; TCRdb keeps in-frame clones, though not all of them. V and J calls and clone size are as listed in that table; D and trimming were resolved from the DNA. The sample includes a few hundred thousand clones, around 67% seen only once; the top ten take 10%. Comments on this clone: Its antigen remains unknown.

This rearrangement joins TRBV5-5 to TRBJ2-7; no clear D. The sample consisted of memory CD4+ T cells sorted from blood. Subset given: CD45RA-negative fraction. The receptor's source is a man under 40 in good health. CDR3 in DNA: TGTGCCAGCGCACCTGGTAGCTCCTACGAGCAGTACTTC. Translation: CASAPGSSYEQYF. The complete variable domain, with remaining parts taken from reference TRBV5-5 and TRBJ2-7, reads DAGVTQSPTHLIKTRGQQVTLRCSPISGHKSVSWYQQVLGQGPQFIFQYYEKEERGRGNFPDRFSARQFPNYSSELNVNALLLGDSALYLCASAPGSSYEQYFGPGTRLTVT.